The entry below describes one TCR beta chain. This record belongs to a study of blood T cell repertoires in COVID-19. Study at large: The samples span acute and convalescent COVID-19 from the United States, Italy and Spain. T cells, B-cell-depleted T cells, or PBMCs provided the cDNA or gDNA that served as material.

Study processing details: Nucleated cell counts were estimated from reference gene primer amplification. The data were produced by immunoSEQ multiplex PCR, yet TCRdb's version contains in-frame clones alone and is incomplete. V, J and clone size were drawn from that table, and D and trimming were deduced from the DNA. The sample consists of over 300,000 clones, 80% to 90% of them appearing once. Germline V gene data show CDR1 as SGHDN and CDR2 as FVKESK. Unmatched junction bases numbered 9, after V lost 0 bases and J lost 5 bases. This CDR3 has 16 residues. The source of this sequence is a man between 18 and 29 years old who had recovered from COVID-19. The rearrangement uses TRBV14 and TRBJ1-1, with TRBD1 identical over 7 bases. Source material: peripheral blood. CDR3 coding DNA: TGTGCCAGCAGCCAAGACAGGGGGTTTTGGGGAACTGAAGCTTTCTTT. It yields the protein CASSQDRGFWGTEAFF. The full variable domain, in which reference TRBV14 and TRBJ1-1 provide the parts outside the CDR3, is EAGVTQFPSHSVIEKGQTVTLRCDPISGHDNLYWYRRVMGKEIKFLLHFVKESKQDESGMPNNRFLAERTGGTYSTLKVQPAELEDSGVYFCASSQDRGFWGTEAFFGQGTRLTVV.